A single sample gave rise to the 19 T cell receptor beta chains below, sequenced in a study of blood T cell repertoires in COVID-19. Profiling relied on immunoSEQ multiplex PCR, and the TCRdb table lists in-frame clones only, not all of them. The repertoire holds hundreds of thousands of clones, with around 84% as singletons. The sequenced material came from peripheral blood. The receptors derive from a man in his sixties or seventies with acute or convalescent COVID-19.

CDR3 sequence reads: CASSHDSPYGYTF. The CDR3 DNA reads as TGTGCCAGCAGCCACGACAGTCCCTATGGCTACACCTTC. The V gene is TRBV6-4, the J gene TRBJ1-2, with D possibly TRBD1 on 5 matching bases. Germline V lookup: CDR1 MRHNA, CDR2 SNTAGT. The CDR3 covers 13 residues. Trimming removed 6 bases from V and 4 bases from J, with 12 bases in between.

The CDR3 loop reads CAISGQEHTEAFF. CDR3 sequence (DNA): TGTGCCATCAGTGGCCAGGAACACACTGAAGCTTTCTTT. The V and J genes are TRBV10-3 and TRBJ1-1, with D uncertain. The germline gives CDR1 ENHRY, CDR2 SYGVKD. Trimming left V 4 bases short and J 3 bases short, with 9 bases between. This CDR3 region has 13 residues.

The chain carries TRBV6-5 and TRBJ2-2, with TRBD2 matching over 15 bases. Unmatched junction bases numbered 1, after V lost 4 bases and J lost 4 bases. The germline V gene encodes CDR1 MNHEY and CDR2 SVGAGI. The CDR3 has 16 residues. The CDR3: CASSWTSGGGTGELFF. The CDR3 region has the DNA TGTGCCAGCAGTTGGACTAGCGGGGGGGGCACCGGGGAGCTGTTTTTT.

The chain has TRBV20-1 and TRBJ2-7, with D maybe TRBD1 (6 bases). Germline V gene data show CDR1 as DFQATT and CDR2 as SNEGSKA (reference sequence). This CDR3 is 11 amino acids long. With 6 bases removed from V and 5 bases from J, the gap between germline ends came to 11 bases. Written as DNA, the CDR3 is TGCAGTGCGGGCAGGGGCGACGAGCAGTACTTC. This encodes CSAGRGDEQYF.

The chain carries TRBV30 and TRBJ1-4; 7 bases fit TRBD1. The V segment lost 5 bases and the J segment 5 bases; nucleotides outside the gene matches: 2. CDR3 length: 12 residues. Germline loops: CDR1 GTSNPN, CDR2 SVGIG (reference sequence). The CDR3 sequence: CAWGQVNEKLFF. The DNA of the CDR3 is TGTGCCTGGGGACAGGTGAATGAAAAACTGTTTTTT.

The chain carries TRBV10-3 and TRBJ2-1; 10 bases match TRBD2. V lost 6 bases to trimming and J lost 9 bases; unmatched junction nucleotides: 11. Per germline, CDR1 ENHRY and CDR2 SYGVKD. This CDR3 is built from 15 residues. CDR3 nucleotides: TGTGCCATCAGCGCCTCCGGGACTAGCGATTCTGAGCAGTTCTTC. Its protein product is CAISASGTSDSEQFF.

The genes are TRBV10-3 and TRBJ1-3; no clear D gene. Germline V gene lookup returns CDR1 ENHRY and CDR2 SYGVKD. Trimming stripped 0 bases from V and 7 bases from J, with 28 bases between. The CDR3 length is 20 residues. This chain's CDR3 is CAISESSGIGKTEPRNTIYF. CDR3 DNA sequence: TGTGCCATCAGTGAGTCATCCGGAATCGGAAAAACAGAACCACGCAACACCATATATTTT.

A few counts support this clone. The chain uses TRBV6-5 and TRBJ2-3, with D possibly TRBD1 on 6 matching bases. V was pared by 7 bases and J by 1 base, with 12 bases between. The CDR3 length is 14 residues. Germline V lookup: CDR1 MNHEY, CDR2 SVGAGI. CDR3 region: CASTLGQGTDTQYF. CDR3 DNA: TGTGCCAGCACCTTGGGACAAGGCACAGATACGCAGTATTTT.

V usage is TRBV7-2 and J usage is TRBJ1-5; possibly TRBD1 for D (6 bases). The CDR3 has 15 residues. Germline V gene lookup returns CDR1 SGHTA and CDR2 FQGNSA. Trimming cost V 2 bases and J 3 bases, with 11 bases left between them. The CDR3: CASSLNRDINQPQHF. The CDR3 DNA is TGTGCCAGCAGCTTAAACAGGGATATCAATCAGCCCCAGCATTTT.

The chain couples TRBV18 to TRBJ1-5, with TRBD1 matching over 10 bases. J lost 7 bases, V lost 3 bases, and 6 bases had no gene match. Germline V gene lookup returns CDR1 KGHSH and CDR2 LQKENI. This CDR3 comprises 15 residues. Here the CDR3 reads CASSPGTGDGQPQHF. Written as DNA, the CDR3 is TGTGCCAGCTCACCTGGGACAGGGGATGGGCAGCCCCAGCATTTT.

This chain links TRBV6-5 with TRBJ1-4; tentative D call: TRBD1 (6 bases). CDR3 length: 14 amino acids. Looked up from germline, CDR1 is MNHEY and CDR2 is SVGAGI. V was cut by 0 bases and J by 7 bases, with 9 bases left in between. Here the CDR3 reads CASSYSGGLEKLFF. The CDR3 DNA reads TGTGCCAGCAGTTACTCGGGGGGGCTTGAAAAACTGTTTTTT.

On this clone itself: This sample also contains other DNA sequences that code for the same CDR3. The chain links TRBV9 to TRBJ2-5; D might be TRBD2 (5 bases). Trimming removed 2 bases from V and 1 base from J, with 9 bases in between. Germline V CDR1 and CDR2: SGDLS, YYNGEE. This CDR3 contains 14 residues. CDR3 amino acids: CASSVGGIQETQYF. The CDR3 nucleotides read TGTGCCAGCAGCGTCGGAGGAATCCAAGAGACCCAGTACTTC.

The genes are TRBV7-9 and TRBJ1-6; TRBD1 matches 7 bases. The CDR3 runs 15 residues. With 4 bases clipped from V and 8 bases from J, the junction kept 8 bases outside the gene matches. In germline, CDR1 is SEHNR, CDR2 FQNEAQ (reference sequence). The CDR3 loop is CASSYRTGADSPLHF. As DNA, the CDR3 is TGTGCCAGCAGCTACAGAACAGGGGCTGATTCACCCCTCCACTTT.

The chain is built from TRBV11-1 and TRBJ2-3, with a weak D call TRBD1 (6 bases). The CDR3 is made up of 16 amino acids. Trimming took off 1 base at V and 0 bases at J, with 11 bases between the two ends. Germline-derived CDR1 and CDR2 are SGHAT and FQDESV (reference sequence). CDR3 nucleotides: TGTGCCAGCAGCTTAGAAGTGGGGGCTAGCACAGATACGCAGTATTTT. Amino acid sequence: CASSLEVGASTDTQYF.

Here the CDR3 DNA reads TGCAGTGCTAGTCCCGGTCCCAATCAGCCCCAGCATTTT. Translation gives CSASPGPNQPQHF. The V call is TRBV20-1, the J call TRBJ1-5; no reliable D call. Germline V gene sequence: CDR1 DFQATT, CDR2 SNEGSKA (reference sequence). This CDR3 comprises 13 residues. Trimming took off 3 bases at V and 3 bases at J, with 9 bases between the two ends.

This chain connects TRBV7-8 to TRBJ2-1, with TRBD2 matching over 11 bases. The germline V gene has CDR1 SGHVS and CDR2 FQNEAQ. V trimming: 5 bases; J trimming: 4 bases; junction bases outside the gene matches: 16. CDR3 length: 19 residues. Here the CDR3 reads CASSVLTSGSLGGYNEQFF. CDR3 DNA sequence: TGTGCCAGCAGCGTCCTCACTAGCGGGAGTCTCGGGGGTTACAATGAGCAGTTCTTC.

The chain combines TRBV11-3 with TRBJ2-1, with a possible D match to TRBD1 (6 bases). Germline V gives CDR1 SGHNT, CDR2 YENEEA. There are 14 residues in the CDR3. V was shortened by 0 bases and J by 11 bases, with 14 bases between the two germline ends. CDR3 sequence (DNA): TGTGCCAGCAGCTTAGATCCTGAAACAGGGAAGCAGTTCTTC. Translated: CASSLDPETGKQFF.

The rearrangement joins TRBV28 to TRBJ1-5; 11 bases line up with TRBD1. After removal of 4 bases from V and 8 bases from J, the junction contained 7 bases not matched to a gene. The CDR3 totals 15 residues. CDR1 is MDHEN and CDR2 is SYDVKM in the germline V gene. CDR3 in DNA: TGTGCCAGCAGTTCCGGGACAGGGGGGATCAAGCCCCAGCATTTT. Translating it yields CASSSGTGGIKPQHF. Combining the CDR3 with reference TRBV28 and TRBJ1-5 gives the whole variable domain DVKVTQSSRYLVKRTGEKVFLECVQDMDHENMFWYRQDPGLGLRLIYFSYDVKMKEKGDIPEGYSVSREKKERFSLILESASTNQTSMYLCASSSGTGGIKPQHFGDGTRLSIL.

The chain recombines TRBV14 with TRBJ1-4, with no clear D. The CDR3 is 16 amino acids. From germline, CDR1 is SGHDN and CDR2 FVKESK. Trimming took off 0 bases at V and 8 bases at J, with 16 bases between the two ends. The chain's CDR3 is CASSQDRMQPGEKLFF. CDR3 nucleotides: TGTGCCAGCAGCCAAGATCGGATGCAACCAGGCGAAAAACTGTTTTTT.